The entry that follows covers one TCR beta chain sequence. Its target is unknown. Sequencing was performed with immunoSEQ multiplex PCR; in TCRdb, only in-frame clones are kept and a portion is missing. Here the sample spans 2 million to 3 million clones, 93% being singletons. This entry comes from a study of shared clonotypes between healthy human individuals. Points from the study as a whole: Though the depth was large, rarefaction showed that sorted-subset sequencing was incomplete.

The clonotype originates from a man aged 18 to 35 in good health. Some clones in this sample may be carry-over from other donors' samples. The sample taken for sequencing was naive CD4+ T cells from PBMCs. Regarding subset: CD45RA+ positively selected.

CDR3 coding DNA: TGTGCCAGCAGTGATGGCAGGGGTCCCGGGGAGACCCAGTACTTC. Translated, it gives CASSDGRGPGETQYF. This chain joins TRBV2 and TRBJ2-5; tentatively, D is TRBD1 (6 bases). V shed 3 bases and J shed 5 bases, with 16 bases lying between them. CDR3 size: 15 residues. The germline V gene encodes CDR1 SNHLY and CDR2 FYNNEI.